This TCR beta chain came from a study of shared clonotypes between healthy human individuals. Only in-frame clones appear in the TCRdb table, and some are missing; sequencing was by immunoSEQ multiplex PCR. This table has 2 million to 2.5 million clones, roughly 90% appearing once. The CDR3 extends over 15 amino acids. Looked up from germline, CDR1 is MDHEN and CDR2 is SYDVKM. Trimming pared 2 bases from V and 3 bases from J, leaving 13 bases between. The TCR sequence derives from a man aged 18 to 29 in good health. Some clones in this sample may be carry-over from other donors' samples. The material sequenced was naive CD4+ T cells from PBMCs. Sample subset: CD45RA+ positively selected. The chain uses TRBV28 and TRBJ1-2, with D maybe TRBD1 (6 bases). The CDR3 spells CASSLGGAGDYGYTF. CDR3 in DNA: TGTGCCAGCAGTTTAGGGGGGGCAGGGGACTATGGCTACACCTTC.